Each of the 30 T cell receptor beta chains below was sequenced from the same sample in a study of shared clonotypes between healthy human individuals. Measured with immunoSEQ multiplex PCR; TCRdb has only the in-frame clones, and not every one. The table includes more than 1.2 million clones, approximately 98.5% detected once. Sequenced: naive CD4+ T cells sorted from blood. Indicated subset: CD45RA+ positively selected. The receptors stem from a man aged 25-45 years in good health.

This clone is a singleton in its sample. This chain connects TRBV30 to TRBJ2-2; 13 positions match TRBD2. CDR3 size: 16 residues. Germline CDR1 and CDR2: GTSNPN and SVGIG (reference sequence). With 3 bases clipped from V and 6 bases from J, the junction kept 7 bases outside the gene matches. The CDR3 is CAWSLGGLAGAGELFF. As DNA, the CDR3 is TGTGCCTGGAGCCTAGGAGGACTAGCGGGAGCCGGGGAGCTGTTTTTT.

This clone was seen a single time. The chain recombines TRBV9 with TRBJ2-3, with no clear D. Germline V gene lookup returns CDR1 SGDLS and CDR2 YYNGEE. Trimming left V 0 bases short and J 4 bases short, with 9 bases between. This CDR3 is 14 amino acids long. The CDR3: CASSVALGADTQYF. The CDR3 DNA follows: TGTGCCAGCAGCGTAGCCCTTGGGGCAGATACGCAGTATTTT.

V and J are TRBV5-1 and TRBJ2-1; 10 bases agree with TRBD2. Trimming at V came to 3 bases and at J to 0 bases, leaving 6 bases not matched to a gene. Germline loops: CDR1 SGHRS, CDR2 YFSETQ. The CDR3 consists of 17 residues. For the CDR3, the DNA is TGCGCCAGCAGCTCTTTAGCGGGAGGAATCTCCTACAATGAGCAGTTCTTC. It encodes CASSSLAGGISYNEQFF.

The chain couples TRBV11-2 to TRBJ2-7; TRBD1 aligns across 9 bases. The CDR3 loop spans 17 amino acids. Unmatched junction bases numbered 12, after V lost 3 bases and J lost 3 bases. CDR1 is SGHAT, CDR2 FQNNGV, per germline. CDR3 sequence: CASSFKTGGRANYEQYF. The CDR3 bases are TGTGCCAGCAGCTTCAAGACAGGGGGGCGGGCGAACTACGAGCAGTACTTC. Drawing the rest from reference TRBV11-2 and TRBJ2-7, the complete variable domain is EAGVAQSPRYKIIEKRQSVAFWCNPISGHATLYWYQQILGQGPKLLIQFQNNGVVDDSQLPKDRFSAERLKGVDSTLKIQPAKLEDSAVYLCASSFKTGGRANYEQYFGPGTRLTVT.

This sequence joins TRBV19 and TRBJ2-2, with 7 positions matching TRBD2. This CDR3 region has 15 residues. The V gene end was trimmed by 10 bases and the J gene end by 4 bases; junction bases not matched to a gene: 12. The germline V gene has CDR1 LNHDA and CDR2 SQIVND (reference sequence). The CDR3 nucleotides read TGTGCCACCCGATCTAGCGGCAGACTCACCGGGGAGCTGTTTTTT. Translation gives CATRSSGRLTGELFF.

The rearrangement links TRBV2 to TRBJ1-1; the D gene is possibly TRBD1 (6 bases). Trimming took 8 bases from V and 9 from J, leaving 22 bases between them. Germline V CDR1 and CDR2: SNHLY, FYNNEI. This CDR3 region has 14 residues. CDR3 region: CASLPPLMGAKAFF. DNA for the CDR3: TGTGCCAGCCTTCCTCCTCTGATGGGGGCTAAAGCTTTCTTT.

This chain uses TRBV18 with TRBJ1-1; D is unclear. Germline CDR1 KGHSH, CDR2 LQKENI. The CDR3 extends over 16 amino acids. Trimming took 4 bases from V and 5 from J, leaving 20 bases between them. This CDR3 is CASSQSTSRLGTEAFF. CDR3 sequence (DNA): TGTGCCAGCTCACAATCGACAAGCCGACTCGGGACTGAAGCTTTCTTT.

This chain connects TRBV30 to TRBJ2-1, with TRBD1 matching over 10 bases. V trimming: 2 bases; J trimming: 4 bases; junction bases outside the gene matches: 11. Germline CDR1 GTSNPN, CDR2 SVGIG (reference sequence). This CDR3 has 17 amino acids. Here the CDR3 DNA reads TGTGCCTGGAGTAACGGGCTGACAGGGGGCAGTTACAATGAGCAGTTCTTC. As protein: CAWSNGLTGGSYNEQFF.

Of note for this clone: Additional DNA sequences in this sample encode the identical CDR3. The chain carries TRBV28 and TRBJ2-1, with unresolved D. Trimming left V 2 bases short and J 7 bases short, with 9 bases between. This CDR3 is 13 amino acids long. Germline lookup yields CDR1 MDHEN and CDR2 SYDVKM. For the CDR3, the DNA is TGTGCCAGCAGTTTAGGTACCTCAAATGAGCAGTTCTTC. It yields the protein CASSLGTSNEQFF.

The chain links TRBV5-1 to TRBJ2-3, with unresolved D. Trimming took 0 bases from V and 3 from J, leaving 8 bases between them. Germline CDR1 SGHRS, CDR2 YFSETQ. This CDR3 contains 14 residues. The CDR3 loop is CASSLGAQTDTQYF. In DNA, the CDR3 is TGCGCCAGCAGCTTGGGGGCCCAGACAGATACGCAGTATTTT.

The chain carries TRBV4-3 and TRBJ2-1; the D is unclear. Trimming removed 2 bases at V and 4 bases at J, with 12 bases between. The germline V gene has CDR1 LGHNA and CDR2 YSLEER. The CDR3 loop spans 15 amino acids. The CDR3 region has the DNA TGCGCCAGCAGCCAACCTGGGGTGGGGTACAATGAGCAGTTCTTC. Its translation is CASSQPGVGYNEQFF.

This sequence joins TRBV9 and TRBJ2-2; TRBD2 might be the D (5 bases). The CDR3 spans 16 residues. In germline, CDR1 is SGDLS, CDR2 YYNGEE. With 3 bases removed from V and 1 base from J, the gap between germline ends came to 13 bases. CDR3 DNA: TGTGCCAGCAGCGAGAATTATCGGGGGAACACCGGGGAGCTGTTTTTT. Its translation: CASSENYRGNTGELFF.

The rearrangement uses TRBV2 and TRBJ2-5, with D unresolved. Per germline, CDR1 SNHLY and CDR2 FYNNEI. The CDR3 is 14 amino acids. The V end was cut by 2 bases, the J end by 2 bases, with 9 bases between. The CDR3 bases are TGTGCCAGCAGTGAATTGGTCAGGCAAGAGACCCAGTACTTC. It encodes CASSELVRQETQYF.

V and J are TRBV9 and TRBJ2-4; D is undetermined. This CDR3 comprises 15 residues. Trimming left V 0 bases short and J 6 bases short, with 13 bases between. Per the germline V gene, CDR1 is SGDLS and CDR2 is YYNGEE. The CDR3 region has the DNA TGTGCCAGCAGCGTAGGACGGCTTCTCGGAAACATTCAGTACTTC. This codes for CASSVGRLLGNIQYF.

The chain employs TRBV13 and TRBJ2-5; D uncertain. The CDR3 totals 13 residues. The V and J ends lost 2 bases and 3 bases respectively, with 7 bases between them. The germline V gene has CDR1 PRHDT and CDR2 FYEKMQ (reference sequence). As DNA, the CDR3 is TGTGCCAGCAGCTTACGAAAAGAAGAGACCCAGTACTTC. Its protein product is CASSLRKEETQYF.

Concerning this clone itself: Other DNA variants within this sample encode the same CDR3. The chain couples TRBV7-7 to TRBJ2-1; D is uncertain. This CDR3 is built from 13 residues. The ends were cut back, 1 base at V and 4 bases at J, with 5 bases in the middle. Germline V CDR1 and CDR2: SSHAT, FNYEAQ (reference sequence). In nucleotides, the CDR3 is TGTGCCAGCAGCTTAGACAGATACAATGAGCAGTTCTTC. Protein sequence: CASSLDRYNEQFF.

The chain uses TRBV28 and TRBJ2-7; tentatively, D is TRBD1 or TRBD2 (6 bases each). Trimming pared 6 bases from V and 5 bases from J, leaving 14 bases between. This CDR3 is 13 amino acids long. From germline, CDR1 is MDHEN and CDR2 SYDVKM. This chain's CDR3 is CASRGGPTDEQYF. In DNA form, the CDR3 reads TGTGCCAGCAGAGGGGGGCCTACCGACGAGCAGTACTTC.

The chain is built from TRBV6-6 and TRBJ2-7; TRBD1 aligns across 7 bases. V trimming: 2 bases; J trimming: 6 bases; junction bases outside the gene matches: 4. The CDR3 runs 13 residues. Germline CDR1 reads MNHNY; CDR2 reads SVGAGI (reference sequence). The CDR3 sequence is CASSYATGTEQYF. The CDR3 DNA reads TGTGCCAGCAGTTACGCGACAGGGACCGAGCAGTACTTC.

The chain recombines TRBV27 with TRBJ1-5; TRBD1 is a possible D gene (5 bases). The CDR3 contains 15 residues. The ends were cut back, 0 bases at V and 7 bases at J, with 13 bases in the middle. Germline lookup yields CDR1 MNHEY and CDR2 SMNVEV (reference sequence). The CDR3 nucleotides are TGTGCCAGCAGTTTATCGGGGGAGGTCCGGCAGCCCCAGCATTTT. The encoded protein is CASSLSGEVRQPQHF.

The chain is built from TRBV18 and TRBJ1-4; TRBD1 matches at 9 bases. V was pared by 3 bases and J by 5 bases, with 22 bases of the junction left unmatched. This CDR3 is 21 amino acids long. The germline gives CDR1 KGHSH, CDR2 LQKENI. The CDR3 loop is CASSPLRVGTGTRTINEKLFF. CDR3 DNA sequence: TGTGCCAGCTCACCGCTTCGCGTTGGGACAGGGACCCGAACGATCAATGAAAAACTGTTTTTT.

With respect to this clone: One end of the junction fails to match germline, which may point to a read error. CDR3 residues: CASSPLARYDNEQFF. The CDR3 DNA reads TGTGCCAGCTCTCCACTAGCGAGATACGACAATGAGCAGTTCTTC. The chain is built from TRBV18 and TRBJ2-1; 7 bases are shared with TRBD2. CDR1 is KGHSH and CDR2 is LQKENI in the germline V gene. CDR3 length: 15 amino acids.

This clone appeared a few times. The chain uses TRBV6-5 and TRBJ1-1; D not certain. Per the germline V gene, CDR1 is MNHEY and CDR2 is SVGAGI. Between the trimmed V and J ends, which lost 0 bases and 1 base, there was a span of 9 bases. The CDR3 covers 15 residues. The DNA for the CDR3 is TGTGCCAGCAGTTACTCGAGCCATGGGAACACTGAAGCTTTCTTT. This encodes CASSYSSHGNTEAFF.

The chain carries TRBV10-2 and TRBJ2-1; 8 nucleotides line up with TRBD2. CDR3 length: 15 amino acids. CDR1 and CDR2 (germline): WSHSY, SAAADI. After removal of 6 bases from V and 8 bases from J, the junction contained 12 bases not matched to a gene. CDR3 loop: CASRQLAAAWDEQFF. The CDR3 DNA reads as TGCGCCAGCAGACAACTAGCGGCCGCCTGGGATGAGCAGTTCTTC.

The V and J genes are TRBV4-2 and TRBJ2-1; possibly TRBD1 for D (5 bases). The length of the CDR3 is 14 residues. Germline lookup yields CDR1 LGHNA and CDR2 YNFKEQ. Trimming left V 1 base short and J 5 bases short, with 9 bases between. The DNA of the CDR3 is TGTGCCAGCAGCCAAGGGGCAGGGAACAATGAGCAGTTCTTC. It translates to CASSQGAGNNEQFF.

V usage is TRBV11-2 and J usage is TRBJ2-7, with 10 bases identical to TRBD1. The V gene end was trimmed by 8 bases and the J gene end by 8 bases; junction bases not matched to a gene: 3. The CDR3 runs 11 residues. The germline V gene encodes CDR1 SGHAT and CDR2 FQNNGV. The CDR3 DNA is TGTGCCAGCGGGACAGGGGACAAGCAGTACTTC. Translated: CASGTGDKQYF.

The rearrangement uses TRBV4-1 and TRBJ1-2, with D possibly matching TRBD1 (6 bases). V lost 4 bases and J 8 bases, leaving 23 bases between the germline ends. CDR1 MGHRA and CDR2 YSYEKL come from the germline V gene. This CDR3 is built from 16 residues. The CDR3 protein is CASSLPGVRPPGGYTF. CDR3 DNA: TGCGCCAGCAGCCTGCCAGGGGTCCGCCCCCCTGGGGGCTACACCTTC.

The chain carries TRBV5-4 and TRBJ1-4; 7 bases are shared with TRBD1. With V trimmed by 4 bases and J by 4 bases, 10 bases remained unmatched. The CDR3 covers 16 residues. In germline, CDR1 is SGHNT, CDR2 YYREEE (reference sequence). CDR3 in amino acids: CASSPGGTDFNEKLFF. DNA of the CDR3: TGTGCCAGCAGCCCTGGAGGGACAGACTTTAATGAAAAACTGTTTTTT.

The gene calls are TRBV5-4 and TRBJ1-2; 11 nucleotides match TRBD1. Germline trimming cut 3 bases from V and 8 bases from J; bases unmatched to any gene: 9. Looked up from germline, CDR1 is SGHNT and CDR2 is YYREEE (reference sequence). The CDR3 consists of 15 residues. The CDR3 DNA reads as TGTGCCAGCAGCTCCGGGACAGGGGGAACGGAGGGCTACACCTTC. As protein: CASSSGTGGTEGYTF. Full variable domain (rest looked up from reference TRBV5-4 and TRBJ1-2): ETGVTQSPTHLIKTRGQQVTLRCSSQSGHNTVSWYQQALGQGPQFIFQYYREEENGRGNFPPRFSGLQFPNYSSELNVNALELDDSALYLCASSSGTGGTEGYTFGSGTRLTVV.

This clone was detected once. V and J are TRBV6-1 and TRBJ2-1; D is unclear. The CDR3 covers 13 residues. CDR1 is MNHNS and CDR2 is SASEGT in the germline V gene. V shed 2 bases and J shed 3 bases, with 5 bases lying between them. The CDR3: CASSELSYNEQFF. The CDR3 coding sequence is TGTGCCAGCAGTGAACTAAGCTACAATGAGCAGTTCTTC.

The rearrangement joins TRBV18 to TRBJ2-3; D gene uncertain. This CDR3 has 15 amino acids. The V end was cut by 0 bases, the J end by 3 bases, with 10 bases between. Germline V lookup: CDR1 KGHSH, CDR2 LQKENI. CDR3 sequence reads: CASSPPARRTDTQYF. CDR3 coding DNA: TGTGCCAGCTCACCACCCGCAAGGCGGACAGATACGCAGTATTTT.